This T cell receptor beta chain was profiled in a study of blood T cell repertoires in COVID-19. Looking at the study overall: Whether acute or convalescent, the COVID-19 samples came from the United States, Italy and Spain.

TCRdb keeps only in-frame clones here, not all; method: immunoSEQ multiplex PCR. In the table there are 50,000 to 70,000 clones, 70% to 90% of which are singletons. Looked up from germline, CDR1 is MRHNA and CDR2 is SNTAGT. This CDR3 is 13 amino acids long. Trimming shortened V by 3 bases and J by 4 bases, and 6 bases separated the two germline ends. The sequence was collected from a man aged 50 to 60 with active COVID-19. The chain couples TRBV6-4 to TRBJ2-2, with D hard to call. Material for sequencing was peripheral blood. The CDR3 sequence is CASSEQSTGELFF. CDR3 nucleotide sequence: TGTGCCAGCAGTGAACAGTCCACCGGGGAGCTGTTTTTT.